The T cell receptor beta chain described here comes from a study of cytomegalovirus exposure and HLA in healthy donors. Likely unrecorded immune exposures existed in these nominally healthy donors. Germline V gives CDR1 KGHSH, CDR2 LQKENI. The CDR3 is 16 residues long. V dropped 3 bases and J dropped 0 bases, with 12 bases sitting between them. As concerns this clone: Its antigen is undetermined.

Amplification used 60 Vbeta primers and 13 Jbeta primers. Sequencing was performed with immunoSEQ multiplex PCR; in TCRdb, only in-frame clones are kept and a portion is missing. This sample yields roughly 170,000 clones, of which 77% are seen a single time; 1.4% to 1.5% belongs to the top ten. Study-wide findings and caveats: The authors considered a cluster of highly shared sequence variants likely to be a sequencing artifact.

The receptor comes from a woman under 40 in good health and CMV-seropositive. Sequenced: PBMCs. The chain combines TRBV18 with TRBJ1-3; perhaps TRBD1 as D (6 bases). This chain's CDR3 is CASSPGAQTSGNTIYF. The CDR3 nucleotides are TGTGCCAGCTCACCGGGGGCTCAGACCTCTGGAAACACCATATATTTT.